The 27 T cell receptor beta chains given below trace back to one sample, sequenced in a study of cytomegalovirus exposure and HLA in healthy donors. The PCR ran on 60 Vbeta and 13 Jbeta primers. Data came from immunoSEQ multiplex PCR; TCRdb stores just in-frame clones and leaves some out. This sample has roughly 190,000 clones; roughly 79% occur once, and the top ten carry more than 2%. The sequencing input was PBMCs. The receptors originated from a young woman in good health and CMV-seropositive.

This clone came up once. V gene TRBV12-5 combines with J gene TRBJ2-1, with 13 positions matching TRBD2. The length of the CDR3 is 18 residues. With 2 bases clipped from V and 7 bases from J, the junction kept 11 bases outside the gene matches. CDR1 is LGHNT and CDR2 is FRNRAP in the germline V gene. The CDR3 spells CASGLHTLGLAGTNEQFF. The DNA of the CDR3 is TGTGCTAGTGGTTTGCACACCCTGGGACTAGCGGGAACTAATGAGCAGTTCTTC. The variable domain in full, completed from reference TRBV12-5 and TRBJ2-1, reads DARVTQTPRHKVTEMGQEVTMRCQPILGHNTVFWYRQTMMQGLELLAYFRNRAPLDDSGMPKDRFSAEMPDATLATLKIQPSEPRDSAVYFCASGLHTLGLAGTNEQFFGPGTRLTVL.

CDR3 sequence reads: CASSPTTQTEAFF. The CDR3 DNA reads as TGTGCCAGCAGCCCAACAACACAAACCGAAGCTTTCTTT. The chain carries TRBV5-6 and TRBJ1-1; D not resolved. This CDR3 contains 13 residues. The germline CDR1 and CDR2 sequences are SGHDT and YYEEEE. Between the trimmed V and J ends, which lost 4 bases and 8 bases, there was a span of 15 bases. Variable domain in full (rest from reference TRBV5-6 and TRBJ1-1): DAGVTQSPTHLIKTRGQQVTLRCSPKSGHDTVSWYQQALGQGPQFIFQYYEEEERQRGNFPDRFSGHQFPNYSSELNVNALLLGDSALYLCASSPTTQTEAFFGQGTRLTVV.

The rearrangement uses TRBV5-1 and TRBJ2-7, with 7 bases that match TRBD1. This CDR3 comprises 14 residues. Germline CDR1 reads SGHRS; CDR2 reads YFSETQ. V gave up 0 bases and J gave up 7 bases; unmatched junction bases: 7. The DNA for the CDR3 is TGCGCCAGCAGCTTGGCCGGGGACAGCATGGAGCAGTACTTC. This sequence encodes CASSLAGDSMEQYF.

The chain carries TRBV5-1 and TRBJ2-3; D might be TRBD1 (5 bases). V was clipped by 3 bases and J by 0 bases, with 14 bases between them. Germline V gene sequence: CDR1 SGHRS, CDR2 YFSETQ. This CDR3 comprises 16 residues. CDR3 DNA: TGCGCCAGCAGCTCAGGACACCTCGTCAGCACAGATACGCAGTATTTT. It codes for CASSSGHLVSTDTQYF.

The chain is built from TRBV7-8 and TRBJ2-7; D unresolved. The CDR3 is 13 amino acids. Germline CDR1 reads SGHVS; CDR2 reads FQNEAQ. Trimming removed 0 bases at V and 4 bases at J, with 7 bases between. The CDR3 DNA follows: TGTGCCAGCAGCTTAGCACAGACATACGAGCAGTACTTC. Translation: CASSLAQTYEQYF.

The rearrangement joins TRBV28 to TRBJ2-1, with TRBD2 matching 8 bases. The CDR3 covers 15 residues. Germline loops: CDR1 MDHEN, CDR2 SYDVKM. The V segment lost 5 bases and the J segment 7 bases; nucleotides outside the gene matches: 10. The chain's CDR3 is CASSRAGVKGNEQFF. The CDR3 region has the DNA TGTGCCAGCAGTCGAGCGGGGGTCAAGGGGAATGAGCAGTTCTTC. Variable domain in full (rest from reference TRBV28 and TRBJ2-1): DVKVTQSSRYLVKRTGEKVFLECVQDMDHENMFWYRQDPGLGLRLIYFSYDVKMKEKGDIPEGYSVSREKKERFSLILESASTNQTSMYLCASSRAGVKGNEQFFGPGTRLTVL.

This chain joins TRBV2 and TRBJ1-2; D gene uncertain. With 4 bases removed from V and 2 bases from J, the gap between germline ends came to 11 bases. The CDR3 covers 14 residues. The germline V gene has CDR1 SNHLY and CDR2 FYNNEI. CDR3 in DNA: TGTGCCAGCAGTGTCAATACAAACAACTATGGCTACACCTTC. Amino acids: CASSVNTNNYGYTF.

The CDR3 here is CASSLAPLNQQDSNQPQHF. In DNA form, the CDR3 reads TGCGCCAGCAGCTTGGCCCCGCTCAACCAACAGGATAGCAATCAGCCCCAGCATTTT. The chain combines TRBV5-1 with TRBJ1-5; a possible D gene is TRBD1 (5 bases). Trimming stripped 0 bases from V and 0 bases from J, with 19 bases between. Germline V gene data show CDR1 as SGHRS and CDR2 as YFSETQ. This CDR3 has 19 residues.

CDR3: CASRRDSSGNTIYF. The CDR3, as DNA: TGTGCCAGCAGGAGGGACAGCTCTGGAAACACCATATATTTT. This chain links TRBV2 with TRBJ1-3; 7 bases agree with TRBD1. The trim removed 6 bases at V and 0 bases at J, leaving 2 bases unmatched. Germline CDR1 and CDR2: SNHLY and FYNNEI. This CDR3 is built from 14 residues.

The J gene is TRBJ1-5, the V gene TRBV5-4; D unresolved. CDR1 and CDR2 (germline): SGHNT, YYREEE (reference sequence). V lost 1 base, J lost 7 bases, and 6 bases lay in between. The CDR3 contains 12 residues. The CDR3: CASSLLGQPQHF. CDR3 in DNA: TGTGCCAGCAGCTTGCTAGGACAGCCCCAGCATTTT.

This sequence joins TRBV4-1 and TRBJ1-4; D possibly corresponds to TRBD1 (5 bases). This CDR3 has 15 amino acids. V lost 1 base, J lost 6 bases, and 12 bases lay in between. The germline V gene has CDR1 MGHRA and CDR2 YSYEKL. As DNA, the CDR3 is TGCGCCAGCAGCCAAGGTGCGGGACCCGATGAAAAACTGTTTTTT. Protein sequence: CASSQGAGPDEKLFF.

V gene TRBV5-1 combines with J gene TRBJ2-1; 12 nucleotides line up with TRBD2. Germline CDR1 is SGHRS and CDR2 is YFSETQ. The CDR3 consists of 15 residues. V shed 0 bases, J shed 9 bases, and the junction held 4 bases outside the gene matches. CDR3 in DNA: TGCGCCAGCAGCTTGGCCGGACTAGCGGGACTTGAGCAGTTCTTC. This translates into CASSLAGLAGLEQFF.

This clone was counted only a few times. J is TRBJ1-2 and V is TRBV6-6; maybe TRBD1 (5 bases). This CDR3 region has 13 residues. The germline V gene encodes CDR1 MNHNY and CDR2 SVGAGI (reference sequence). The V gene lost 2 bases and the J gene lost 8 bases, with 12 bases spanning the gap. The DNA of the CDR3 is TGTGCCAGCAGTTACGACGCCCGGGGGGGCTACACCTTC. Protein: CASSYDARGGYTF.

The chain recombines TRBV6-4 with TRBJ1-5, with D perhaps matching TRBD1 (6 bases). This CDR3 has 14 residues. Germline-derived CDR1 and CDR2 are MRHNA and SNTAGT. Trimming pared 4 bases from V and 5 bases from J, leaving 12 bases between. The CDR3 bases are TGTGCCAGCAGTGTGGAGGCAGGGGATCAGCCCCAGCATTTT. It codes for CASSVEAGDQPQHF.

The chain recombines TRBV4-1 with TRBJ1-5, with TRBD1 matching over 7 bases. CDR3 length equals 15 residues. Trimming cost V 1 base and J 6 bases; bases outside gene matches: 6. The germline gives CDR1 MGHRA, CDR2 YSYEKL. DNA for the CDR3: TGCGCCAGCAGCCAAGGGACAGGAGGACGTCAGCCCCAGCATTTT. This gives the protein CASSQGTGGRQPQHF.

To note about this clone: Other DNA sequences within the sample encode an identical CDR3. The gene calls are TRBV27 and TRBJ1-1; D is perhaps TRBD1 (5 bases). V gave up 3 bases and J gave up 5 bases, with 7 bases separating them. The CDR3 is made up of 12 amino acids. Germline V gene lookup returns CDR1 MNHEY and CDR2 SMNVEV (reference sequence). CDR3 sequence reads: CASSFRGTEAFF. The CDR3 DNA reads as TGTGCCAGCAGTTTCCGGGGGACTGAAGCTTTCTTT.

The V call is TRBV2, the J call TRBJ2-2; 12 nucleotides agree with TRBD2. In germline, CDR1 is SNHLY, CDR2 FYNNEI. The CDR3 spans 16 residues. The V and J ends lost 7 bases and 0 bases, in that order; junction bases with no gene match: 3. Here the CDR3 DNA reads TGTGCCAGCAAGGGGACTAGCGGGCCGAACACCGGGGAGCTGTTTTTT. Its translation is CASKGTSGPNTGELFF.

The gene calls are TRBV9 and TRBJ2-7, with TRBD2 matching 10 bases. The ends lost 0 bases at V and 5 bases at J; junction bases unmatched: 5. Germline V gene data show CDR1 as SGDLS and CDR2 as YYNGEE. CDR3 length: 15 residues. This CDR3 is CASSVAASGGHEQYF. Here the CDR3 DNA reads TGTGCCAGCAGCGTAGCGGCTAGCGGGGGCCACGAGCAGTACTTC.

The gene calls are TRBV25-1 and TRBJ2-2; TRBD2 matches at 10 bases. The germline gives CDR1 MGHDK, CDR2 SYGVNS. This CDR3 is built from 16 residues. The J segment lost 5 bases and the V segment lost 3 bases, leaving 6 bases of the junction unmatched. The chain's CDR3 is CASSELAGEGTGELFF. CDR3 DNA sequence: TGTGCCAGCAGTGAGCTAGCGGGAGAGGGAACCGGGGAGCTGTTTTTT.

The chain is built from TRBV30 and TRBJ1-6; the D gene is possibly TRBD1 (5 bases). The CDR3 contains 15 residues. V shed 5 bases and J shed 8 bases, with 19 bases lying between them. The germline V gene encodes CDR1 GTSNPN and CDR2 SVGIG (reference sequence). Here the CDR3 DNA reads TGTGCCTGGCAACGACAGCAGCTGGGCTATTCACCCCTCCACTTT. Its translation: CAWQRQQLGYSPLHF.

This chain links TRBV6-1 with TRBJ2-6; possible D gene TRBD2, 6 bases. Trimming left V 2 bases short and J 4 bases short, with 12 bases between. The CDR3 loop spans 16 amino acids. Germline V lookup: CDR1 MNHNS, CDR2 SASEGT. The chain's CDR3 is CASSEWEVTGANVLTF. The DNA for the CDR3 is TGTGCCAGCAGTGAATGGGAGGTGACAGGGGCCAACGTCCTGACTTTC.

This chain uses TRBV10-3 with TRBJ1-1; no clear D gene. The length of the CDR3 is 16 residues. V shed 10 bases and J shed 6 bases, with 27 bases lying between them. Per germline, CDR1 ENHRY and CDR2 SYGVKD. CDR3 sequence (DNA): TGTGCCACCGAAAAAAAGCCCTCTCAAACGTACGCTGAAGCTTTCTTT. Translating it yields CATEKKPSQTYAEAFF.

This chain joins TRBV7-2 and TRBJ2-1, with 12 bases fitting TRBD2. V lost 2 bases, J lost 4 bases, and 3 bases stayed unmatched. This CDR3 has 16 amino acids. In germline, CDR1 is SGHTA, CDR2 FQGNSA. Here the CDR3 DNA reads TGTGCCAGCAGCTTACGGCTAGCGGGGGGGTACAATGAGCAGTTCTTC. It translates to CASSLRLAGGYNEQFF.

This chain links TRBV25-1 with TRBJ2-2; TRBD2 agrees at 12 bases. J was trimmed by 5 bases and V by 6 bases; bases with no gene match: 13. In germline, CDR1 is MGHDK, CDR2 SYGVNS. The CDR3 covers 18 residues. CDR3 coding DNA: TGTGCCAGCAGCTATTACAAACTAGCGGGAGGAAGAACCGGGGAGCTGTTTTTT. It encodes CASSYYKLAGGRTGELFF.

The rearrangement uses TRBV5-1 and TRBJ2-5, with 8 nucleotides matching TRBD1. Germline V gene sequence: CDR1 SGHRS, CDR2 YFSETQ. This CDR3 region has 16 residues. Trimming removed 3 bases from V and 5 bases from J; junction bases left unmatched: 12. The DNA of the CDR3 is TGCGCCAGCAGCTCGGGAGCGACAGGGGCCGGGGAGACCCAGTACTTC. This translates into CASSSGATGAGETQYF.

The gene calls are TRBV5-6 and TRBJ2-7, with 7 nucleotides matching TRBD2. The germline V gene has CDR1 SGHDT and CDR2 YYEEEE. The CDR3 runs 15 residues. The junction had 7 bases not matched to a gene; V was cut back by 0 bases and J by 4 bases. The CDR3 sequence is CASSLGLAEIYEQYF. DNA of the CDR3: TGTGCCAGCAGCTTGGGCCTAGCGGAGATTTACGAGCAGTACTTC.

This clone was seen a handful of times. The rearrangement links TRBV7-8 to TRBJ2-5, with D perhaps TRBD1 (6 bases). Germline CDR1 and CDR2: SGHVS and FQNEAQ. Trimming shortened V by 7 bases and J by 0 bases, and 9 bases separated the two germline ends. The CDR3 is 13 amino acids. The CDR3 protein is CASINRDQETQYF. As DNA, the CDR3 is TGTGCCAGCATCAACAGGGACCAAGAGACCCAGTACTTC.